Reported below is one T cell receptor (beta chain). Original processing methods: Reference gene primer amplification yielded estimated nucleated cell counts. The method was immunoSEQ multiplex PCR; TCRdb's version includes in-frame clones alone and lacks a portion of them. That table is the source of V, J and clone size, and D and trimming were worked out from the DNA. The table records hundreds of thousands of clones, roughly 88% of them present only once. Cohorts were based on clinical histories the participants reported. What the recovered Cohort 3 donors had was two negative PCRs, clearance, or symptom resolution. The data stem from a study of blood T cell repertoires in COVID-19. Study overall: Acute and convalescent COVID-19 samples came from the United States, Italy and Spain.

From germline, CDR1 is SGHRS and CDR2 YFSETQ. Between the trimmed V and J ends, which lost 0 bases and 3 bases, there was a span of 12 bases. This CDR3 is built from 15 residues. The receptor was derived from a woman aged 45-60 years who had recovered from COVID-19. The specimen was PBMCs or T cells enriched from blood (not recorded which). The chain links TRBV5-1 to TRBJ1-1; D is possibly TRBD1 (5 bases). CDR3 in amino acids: CASSLDGREYTEAFF. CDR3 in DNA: TGCGCCAGCAGCTTGGATGGCAGGGAATACACTGAAGCTTTCTTT. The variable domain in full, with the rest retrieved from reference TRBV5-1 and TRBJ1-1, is KAGVTQTPRYLIKTRGQQVTLSCSPISGHRSVSWYQQTPGQGLQFLFEYFSETQRNKGNFPGRFSGRQFSNSRSEMNVSTLELGDSALYLCASSLDGREYTEAFFGQGTRLTVV.